What follows are 21 T cell receptor beta chains derived from one specimen sequenced in a study of shared clonotypes between healthy human individuals. Using immunoSEQ multiplex PCR, the repertoire was profiled, and TCRdb retains in-frame clones only, with some absent. The table shows roughly 2 million clones, with about 95% occurring only once. CD8 cells regarded as naive lacked CD45RO, were positively chosen for CCR7, and omitted terminally differentiated effector memory CD45RA+ cells. The sample taken for sequencing was naive CD8+ T cells sorted from blood. The source of these receptors is a young man in good health.

On this clone: Within the sample, other DNA sequences also encode this same CDR3. The chain employs TRBV5-4 and TRBJ1-1; D unresolved. Deletions cut 2 bases from V and 1 base from J, with 9 bases between. The length of the CDR3 is 14 residues. The germline CDR1 and CDR2 sequences are SGHNT and YYREEE (reference sequence). The CDR3: CASSFGGPNTEAFF. DNA of the CDR3: TGTGCCAGCAGCTTCGGTGGACCGAACACTGAAGCTTTCTTT.

The chain has TRBV9 and TRBJ1-6; no firm D call. The CDR3 has 15 amino acids. V was clipped by 0 bases and J by 3 bases, with 7 bases between them. Germline V gives CDR1 SGDLS, CDR2 YYNGEE. The CDR3 nucleotides read TGTGCCAGCAGCGTAGTCGGGGACTATAATTCACCCCTCCACTTT. It translates to CASSVVGDYNSPLHF.

The CDR3 DNA is TGTGCCAGCAGCCCCGCGACAGGGTCGGATGGCTACACCTTC. It encodes CASSPATGSDGYTF. The gene calls are TRBV7-9 and TRBJ1-2, with 7 bases fitting TRBD1. Germline CDR1 is SEHNR and CDR2 is FQNEAQ (reference sequence). V trimming: 5 bases; J trimming: 6 bases; junction bases outside the gene matches: 9. The CDR3 is 14 amino acids.

J is TRBJ2-5 and V is TRBV20-1; no clear D gene. Germline V lookup: CDR1 DFQATT, CDR2 SNEGSKA (reference sequence). The CDR3 covers 11 residues. V was clipped by 4 bases and J by 1 base, with 4 bases between them. CDR3 amino acids: CSAKIQETQYF. The CDR3 nucleotides are TGCAGTGCTAAGATCCAAGAGACCCAGTACTTC.

With respect to this clone: The sample contains more than one DNA sequence encoding this CDR3. The V and J genes are TRBV7-6 and TRBJ2-7; D may be TRBD2 (6 bases). CDR3 size: 14 residues. V was trimmed by 0 bases and J by 3 bases, leaving 9 bases between them. CDR1 SGHVS and CDR2 FNYEAQ come from the germline V gene. The chain's CDR3 is CASSLAGSGYEQYF. The CDR3 DNA reads as TGTGCCAGCAGCTTAGCCGGGAGTGGCTACGAGCAGTACTTC.

The chain has TRBV5-1 and TRBJ2-7, with no clear D. Trimming removed 2 bases from V and 4 bases from J, with 10 bases in between. This CDR3 spans 13 amino acids. CDR1 and CDR2 (germline): SGHRS, YFSETQ. The chain's CDR3 is CASSFGFGYEQYF. The CDR3, as DNA: TGCGCCAGCAGCTTTGGTTTTGGATACGAGCAGTACTTC.

This clone was observed once. The CDR3 DNA sequence: TGCGCCAGCAGCCAAACAGGGGGTCAGACTGAAGCTTTCTTT. This codes for CASSQTGGQTEAFF. This sequence joins TRBV4-1 and TRBJ1-1; 8 positions agree with TRBD1. Germline V gene lookup returns CDR1 MGHRA and CDR2 YSYEKL. V shed 2 bases, J shed 5 bases, and the junction held 4 bases outside the gene matches. The CDR3 runs to 14 residues.

CDR3 coding DNA: TGTGCCAGCAGCCAATACCGGGACACTCTGAACTATGGCTACACCTTC. Amino acids: CASSQYRDTLNYGYTF. The J gene is TRBJ1-2, the V gene TRBV2; TRBD1 might be the D (6 bases). The V end lost 6 bases, the J end lost 2 bases, and 19 bases lay between the germline ends. Per germline, CDR1 SNHLY and CDR2 FYNNEI. The CDR3 has 16 amino acids.

The genes are TRBV11-2 and TRBJ2-4; 9 bases line up with TRBD1. Germline assignment: CDR1 SGHAT and CDR2 FQNNGV. The CDR3 extends over 17 amino acids. V dropped 5 bases and J dropped 1; count of bases not matched to a gene: 9. The CDR3 DNA reads as TGTGCCAGCAGCCCACCTCAGACAGGGGGTGCCAAAAACATTCAGTACTTC. This sequence encodes CASSPPQTGGAKNIQYF. Full variable domain (missing parts from reference TRBV11-2 and TRBJ2-4): EAGVAQSPRYKIIEKRQSVAFWCNPISGHATLYWYQQILGQGPKLLIQFQNNGVVDDSQLPKDRFSAERLKGVDSTLKIQPAKLEDSAVYLCASSPPQTGGAKNIQYFGAGTRLSVL.

The chain combines TRBV11-2 with TRBJ2-1; TRBD1 agrees at 7 bases. CDR3 length: 12 amino acids. Per the germline V gene, CDR1 is SGHAT and CDR2 is FQNNGV. Unmatched junction bases numbered 1, after V lost 6 bases and J lost 5 bases. CDR3 DNA: TGTGCCAGCAGTACAGGGGACAATGAGCAGTTCTTC. This encodes CASSTGDNEQFF.

The chain joins TRBV4-1 to TRBJ2-5, with 10 bases aligning to TRBD2. Trimming cost V 1 base and J 0 bases; bases outside gene matches: 5. CDR1 is MGHRA and CDR2 is YSYEKL in the germline V gene. The CDR3 runs to 17 residues. The CDR3 DNA reads TGCGCCAGCAGCCAAGGGGGACTAGCGTCGTACCAAGAGACCCAGTACTTC. This encodes CASSQGGLASYQETQYF.

V and J are TRBV6-1 and TRBJ2-1, with 7 positions matching TRBD1. The CDR3 spans 16 residues. Per the germline V gene, CDR1 is MNHNS and CDR2 is SASEGT. V was pared by 2 bases and J by 0 bases, with 4 bases of the junction left unmatched. The CDR3 here is CASSELRGLSYNEQFF. CDR3 nucleotide sequence: TGTGCCAGCAGTGAATTAAGGGGGCTCTCCTACAATGAGCAGTTCTTC.

The chain is built from TRBV27 and TRBJ2-1; 11 bases fit TRBD2. V lost 5 bases and J lost 7; bases outside the gene matches: 4. CDR1 and CDR2 from the germline V gene are MNHEY and SMNVEV (reference sequence). The CDR3 runs 14 residues. The CDR3 DNA reads TGTGCCAGCAGTACACGGACTAGCGGGAATGAGCAGTTCTTC. This encodes CASSTRTSGNEQFF.

In its sample, this clone was seen once. The genes are TRBV6-5 and TRBJ1-6; tentatively, D is TRBD1 (6 bases). This CDR3 has 16 residues. Germline CDR1 reads MNHEY; CDR2 reads SVGAGI. V was cut by 2 bases and J by 10 bases, with 18 bases left in between. CDR3 in amino acids: CASSYNREGRGSPLHF. The CDR3 DNA reads as TGTGCCAGCAGTTACAACAGGGAAGGGCGCGGGTCACCCCTCCACTTT.

This chain connects TRBV6-6 to TRBJ1-5; the match to TRBD1 covers 9 bases. The CDR3 spans 14 residues. Trimming removed 6 bases from V and 5 bases from J; junction bases left unmatched: 5. Germline V gene lookup returns CDR1 MNHNY and CDR2 SVGAGI (reference sequence). This CDR3 is CASRGRTGDQPQHF. The DNA for the CDR3 is TGTGCCAGCAGGGGGCGGACAGGGGATCAGCCCCAGCATTTT.

In regard to this clone: Germline is not matched at one junction end, which may reflect a read error. This chain uses TRBV2 with TRBJ2-3; D gene unclear. CDR3 size: 10 residues. CDR1 is SNHLY, CDR2 FYNNEI, per germline. This chain's CDR3 is CASMDSVGNF. The CDR3 coding sequence is TGTGCCAGCATGGATTCGGTTGGGAATTTT.

The chain recombines TRBV9 with TRBJ2-2, with 11 positions matching TRBD2. Germline V lookup: CDR1 SGDLS, CDR2 YYNGEE. The V and J ends lost 4 bases and 5 bases, in that order; junction bases with no gene match: 10. This CDR3 is 17 amino acids long. The DNA of the CDR3 is TGTGCCAGCAGCTTGGGACTAGCGGCGATGAGGACCGGGGAGCTGTTTTTT. This translates into CASSLGLAAMRTGELFF. The full variable domain, its missing parts supplied by reference TRBV9 and TRBJ2-2, is DSGVTQTPKHLITATGQRVTLRCSPRSGDLSVYWYQQSLDQGLQFLIQYYNGEERAKGNILERFSAQQFPDLHSELNLSSLELGDSALYFCASSLGLAAMRTGELFFGEGSRLTVL.

V is TRBV4-1 and J is TRBJ2-2, with D perhaps TRBD2 (5 bases). This CDR3 region has 14 residues. Trimming took off 2 bases at V and 4 bases at J, with 8 bases between the two ends. Germline loops: CDR1 MGHRA, CDR2 YSYEKL. The CDR3, as DNA: TGCGCCAGCAGCCAACTTGAGGGCACCGGGGAGCTGTTTTTT. Translation: CASSQLEGTGELFF.

Of note for this clone: One junction end does not reproduce the germline sequence, and a read error may be involved. The chain joins TRBV2 to TRBJ2-7; 7 bases fit TRBD2. The germline V gene encodes CDR1 SNHLY and CDR2 FYNNEI. The CDR3 has 12 residues. The DNA of the CDR3 is TGTGCCAGCAGCGAGGGAGGGACCAACCTTCACTTC. Its protein product is CASSEGGTNLHF. Full variable domain (outside the CDR3, taken from reference TRBV2 and TRBJ2-7): EPEVTQTPSHQVTQMGQEVILRCVPISNHLYFYWYRQILGQKVEFLVSFYNNEISEKSEIFDDQFSVERPDGSNFTLKIRSTKLEDSAMYFCASSEGGTNLHFGPGTRLTVT.

The gene calls are TRBV28 and TRBJ1-1; no firm D call. This CDR3 comprises 14 residues. The germline V gene encodes CDR1 MDHEN and CDR2 SYDVKM. The germline V and J ends were trimmed by 4 bases and 0 bases, with 9 bases remaining between them. The CDR3 spells CASSWVRMNTEAFF. The DNA of the CDR3 is TGTGCCAGCAGTTGGGTCAGGATGAACACTGAAGCTTTCTTT. The full variable domain, its missing parts supplied by reference TRBV28 and TRBJ1-1, is DVKVTQSSRYLVKRTGEKVFLECVQDMDHENMFWYRQDPGLGLRLIYFSYDVKMKEKGDIPEGYSVSREKKERFSLILESASTNQTSMYLCASSWVRMNTEAFFGQGTRLTVV.

The CDR3 nucleotides read TGCGCCAGCAGCCAGCAGGGCCTCGGACTTGAAGCTTTCTTT. Its translation is CASSQQGLGLEAFF. The V call is TRBV4-1, the J call TRBJ1-1; possible D gene TRBD1, 5 bases. This CDR3 is built from 14 residues. Trimming shortened V by 3 bases and J by 7 bases, and 15 bases separated the two germline ends. Germline loops: CDR1 MGHRA, CDR2 YSYEKL.